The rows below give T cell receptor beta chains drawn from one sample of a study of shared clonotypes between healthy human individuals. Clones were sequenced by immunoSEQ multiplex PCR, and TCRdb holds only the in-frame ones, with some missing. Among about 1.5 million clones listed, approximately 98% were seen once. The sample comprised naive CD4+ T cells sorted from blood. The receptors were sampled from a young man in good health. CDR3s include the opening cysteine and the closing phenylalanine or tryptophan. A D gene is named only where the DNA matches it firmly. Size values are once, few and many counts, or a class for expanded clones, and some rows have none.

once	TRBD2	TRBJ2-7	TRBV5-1	CASSLAGRTDEQYF	TGCGCCAGCAGCTTGGCCGGGAGGACCGACGAGCAGTACTTC
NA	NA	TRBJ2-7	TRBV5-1	CASTFEYEQYF	TGCGCCAGCACCTTTGAGTACGAGCAGTACTTC
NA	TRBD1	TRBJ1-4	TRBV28	CASSTQGAGEKLFF	TGTGCCAGCAGCACACAGGGGGCAGGTGAAAAACTGTTTTTT
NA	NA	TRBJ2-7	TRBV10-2	CAIREGTAYEQYF	TGCGCCATCAGAGAGGGAACGGCCTACGAGCAGTACTTC
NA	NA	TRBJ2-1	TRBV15	CATSSGRRIYNEQFF	TGTGCCACCAGCAGCGGTAGACGTATCTACAATGAGCAGTTCTTC
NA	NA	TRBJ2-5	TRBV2	CAMRRGRGEETQYF	TGTGCCATGCGAAGGGGAAGGGGGGAAGAGACCCAGTACTTC
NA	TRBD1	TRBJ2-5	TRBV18	CASSPRQGRGETQYF	TGTGCCAGCTCACCCCGACAGGGGCGGGGAGAGACCCAGTACTTC
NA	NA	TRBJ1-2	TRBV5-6	CASSTPGLYGYTF	TGTGCCAGCAGCACTCCAGGGCTCTATGGCTACACCTTC
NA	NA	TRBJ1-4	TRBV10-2	CASTWGASNEKLFF	TGCGCCAGCACCTGGGGCGCCTCTAATGAAAAACTGTTTTTT
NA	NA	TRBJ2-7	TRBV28	CASTPKVGRVVFYEQYF	TGTGCCAGCACCCCCAAAGTGGGAAGGGTCGTCTTTTACGAGCAGTACTTC
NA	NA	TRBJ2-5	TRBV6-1	CASSPTGSQETQYF	TGTGCCAGCAGTCCTACAGGGTCTCAAGAGACCCAGTACTTC
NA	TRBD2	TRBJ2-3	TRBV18	CASSPLAGRTNTDTQYF	TGTGCCAGCTCACCTCTAGCGGGTAGAACAAACACAGATACGCAGTATTTT
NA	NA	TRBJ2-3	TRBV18	CASSVGVTDTQYF	TGTGCCAGCTCAGTCGGGGTCACAGATACGCAGTATTTT
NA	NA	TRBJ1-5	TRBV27	CASSHRGTPNYSNQPQHF	TGTGCCAGCAGCCATCGGGGGACACCTAATTATAGCAATCAGCCCCAGCATTTT
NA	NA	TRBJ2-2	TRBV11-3	CASSSRGPTGELFF	TGTGCCAGCAGCTCCCGCGGGCCCACCGGGGAGCTGTTTTTT
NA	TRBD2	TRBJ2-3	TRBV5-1	CASSFPAGGSTDTQYF	TGCGCCAGCAGCTTTCCGGCGGGAGGCAGCACAGATACGCAGTATTTT
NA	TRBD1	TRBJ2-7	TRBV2	CASSPGTGSSHTYEQYF	TGTGCCAGCAGCCCCGGGACAGGGTCCTCGCATACCTACGAGCAGTACTTC
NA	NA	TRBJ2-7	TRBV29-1	CSGRTAGYEQYF	TGCAGCGGACGGACGGCTGGCTACGAGCAGTACTTC
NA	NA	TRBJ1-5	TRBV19	CASSTPGPYQPQHF	TGTGCCAGTAGTACTCCGGGGCCCTATCAGCCCCAGCATTTT
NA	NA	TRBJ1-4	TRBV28	CASYPGRNDEKLFF	TGTGCCAGCTACCCGGGCAGGAACGATGAAAAACTGTTTTTT
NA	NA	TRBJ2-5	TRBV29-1	CSAAASLAETQYF	TGCAGCGCTGCAGCTAGTCTGGCGGAGACCCAGTACTTC
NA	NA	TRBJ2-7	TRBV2	CASSVDSTSSYEQYF	TGTGCCAGCAGTGTTGACAGTACGAGCTCCTACGAGCAGTACTTC
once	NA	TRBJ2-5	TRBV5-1	CASSSRETQYF	TGCGCCAGCAGCTCCCGGGAGACCCAGTACTTC
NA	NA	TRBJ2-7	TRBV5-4	CASSLEVAAYEQYF	TGTGCCAGCAGCTTGGAGGTTGCAGCCTACGAGCAGTACTTC
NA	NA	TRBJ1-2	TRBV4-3	CASSQEQGLYGYTF	TGCGCCAGCAGCCAAGAACAGGGTCTCTATGGCTACACCTTC
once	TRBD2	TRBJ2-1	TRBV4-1	CASSQLGLAAYNEQFF	TGCGCCAGCAGCCAACTGGGACTAGCGGCATACAATGAGCAGTTCTTC
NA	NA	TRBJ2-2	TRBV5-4	CASSPMVGGTGELFF	TGTGCCAGCAGCCCGATGGTGGGGGGCACCGGGGAGCTGTTTTTT
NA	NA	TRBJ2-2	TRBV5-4	CASSRDTNTGELFF	TGTGCCAGCAGCCGGGACACTAACACCGGGGAGCTGTTTTTT
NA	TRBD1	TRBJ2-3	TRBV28	CASTITDRPSTDTQYF	TGTGCCAGCACCATCACGGACAGGCCTAGCACAGATACGCAGTATTTT
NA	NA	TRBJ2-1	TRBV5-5	CASSFGPYNEQFF	TGTGCCAGCAGCTTCGGGCCTTACAATGAGCAGTTCTTC
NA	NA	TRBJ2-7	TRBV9	CASSPRTEVYEQYF	TGTGCCAGCAGCCCACGGACAGAAGTCTACGAGCAGTACTTC
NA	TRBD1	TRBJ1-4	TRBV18	CASSRIGQATNEKLFF	TGTGCCAGCTCAAGAATCGGACAGGCAACTAATGAAAAACTGTTTTTT
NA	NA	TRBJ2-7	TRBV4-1	CASSHGERGVFPYEQYF	TGCGCCAGCAGCCACGGCGAGCGAGGGGTCTTTCCTTACGAGCAGTACTTC
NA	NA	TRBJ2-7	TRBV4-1	CASSQDGTRYEQYF	TGCGCCAGCAGCCAAGATGGGACACGCTACGAGCAGTACTTC
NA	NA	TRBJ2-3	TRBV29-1	CSVDEGVRNTQYF	TGCAGCGTTGATGAGGGCGTTCGAAATACGCAGTATTTT
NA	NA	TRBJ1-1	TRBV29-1	CSVAQANTEAFF	TGCAGCGTCGCACAGGCGAACACTGAAGCTTTCTTT
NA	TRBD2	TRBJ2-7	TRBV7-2	CASSPSPGLAESLSQYF	TGTGCCAGCAGCCCCTCCCCGGGACTAGCGGAAAGTTTGTCGCAGTACTTC
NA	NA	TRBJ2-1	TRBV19	CASSIIRASNEQFF	TGTGCCAGTAGTATCATAAGGGCTTCCAATGAGCAGTTCTTC
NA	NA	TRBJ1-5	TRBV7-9	CASSLELAATTQHF	TGTGCCAGCAGCTTAGAACTCGCAGCCACCACCCAGCATTTT
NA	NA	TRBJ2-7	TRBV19	CAIVQGGFYEQYF	TGTGCCATAGTACAGGGTGGCTTCTACGAGCAGTACTTC
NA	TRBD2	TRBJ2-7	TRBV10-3	CAIRGLAFDEQYF	TGTGCCATCAGGGGACTAGCGTTCGACGAGCAGTACTTC
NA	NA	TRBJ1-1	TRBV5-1	CASSATPSRGGTEAFF	TGCGCCAGCAGCGCGACGCCGTCCAGGGGAGGCACTGAAGCTTTCTTT
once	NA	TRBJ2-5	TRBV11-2	CASSLGIQETQYF	TGTGCCAGCAGCTTGGGGATCCAAGAGACCCAGTACTTC
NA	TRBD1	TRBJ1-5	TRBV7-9	CASSGGPGTGGNQPQHF	TGTGCCAGCAGCGGCGGTCCCGGGACAGGGGGAAATCAGCCCCAGCATTTT
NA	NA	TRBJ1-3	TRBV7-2	CASSLRVTLGSVSGNTIYF	TGTGCCAGCAGCTTACGGGTAACCCTTGGATCCGTCTCTGGAAACACCATATATTTT
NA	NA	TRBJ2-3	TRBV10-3	CALREGEFGTDTQYF	TGTGCCCTCCGAGAAGGCGAGTTTGGCACAGATACGCAGTATTTT
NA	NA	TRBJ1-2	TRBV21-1	CASSIGGPYGYTF	TGTGCCAGCAGCATTGGGGGCCCCTATGGCTACACCTTC
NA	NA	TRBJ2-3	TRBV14	CASSQGSYTQYF	TGTGCCAGCAGCCAAGGGTCTTATACGCAGTATTTT
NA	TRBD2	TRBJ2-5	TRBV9	CASSALSGTSRETQYF	TGTGCCAGCAGCGCTTTAAGTGGGACTAGTAGAGAGACCCAGTACTTC
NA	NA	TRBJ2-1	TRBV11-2	CASKPTGDPEDEQFF	TGTGCCAGCAAACCGACGGGGGACCCGGAGGATGAGCAGTTCTTC
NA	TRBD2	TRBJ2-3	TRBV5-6	CASSIGGGATDTQYF	TGTGCCAGCAGCATTGGGGGAGGGGCCACAGATACGCAGTATTTT
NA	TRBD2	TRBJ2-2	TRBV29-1	CSGGGNTGELFF	TGCAGCGGCGGGGGAAACACCGGGGAGCTGTTTTTT
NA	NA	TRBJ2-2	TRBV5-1	CASSLGPEGAGELFF	TGCGCCAGCAGCCTGGGGCCCGAGGGGGCCGGGGAGCTGTTTTTT
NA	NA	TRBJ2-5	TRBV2	CASSDVSQETQYF	TGTGCCAGCAGTGATGTCAGCCAAGAGACCCAGTACTTC
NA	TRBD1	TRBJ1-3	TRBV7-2	CASSFGGGLSGNTIYF	TGTGCCAGCAGCTTCGGAGGGGGCCTCTCTGGAAACACCATATATTTT
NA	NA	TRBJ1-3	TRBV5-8	CASSPRRSSGNTIYF	TGTGCCAGCAGCCCGCGACGGAGCTCTGGAAACACCATATATTTT
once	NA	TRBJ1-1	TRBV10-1	CASSANVGDTEAFF	TGCGCCAGCAGTGCTAACGTTGGCGACACTGAAGCTTTCTTT
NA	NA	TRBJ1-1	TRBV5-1	CASSLAGDYTEAFF	TGCGCCAGCAGCTTGGCCGGGGATTACACTGAAGCTTTCTTT
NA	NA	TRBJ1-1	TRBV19	CASSIRGGTEAFF	TGTGCCAGTAGTATCAGAGGGGGGACTGAAGCTTTCTTT